What follows describes a single T cell receptor beta chain. Its antigen remains unidentified. V was clipped by 8 bases and J by 0 bases, with 14 bases between them. The germline CDR1 and CDR2 sequences are MDHEN and SYDVKM. This CDR3 region has 15 residues. Both TRBC1 and TRBC2 were covered by a beta constant-region primer of two equimolar oligonucleotides. Four rounds of PCR amplified the ligated cDNA using nested alpha and beta constant-region primers plus SP2. An oligonucleotide with the SP2 primer and a 12-nucleotide UMI was ligated to the cDNA 3' end. TCRdb reprocessed the UMI-ligation and nested PCR reads via MiXCR and lists one record per CDR3 protein. Among more than 120,000 distinct CDR3 sequences, about 20% were seen once, and the ten largest hold 0.5% to 0.75%. The source of the sample is a study of naive and memory T cell subsets. The study's findings and limits: Especially in CD8 cells, naive repertoires contained a few larger clonotypes, possibly CD45RA-re-expressing memory cells.

CMV status came from CD4+ IFNgamma after overnight CMV lysate stimulation. V is TRBV28 and J is TRBJ1-5; D is ambiguous. The sequence was collected from a human donor in good health. Sequencing used naive CD8+ T cells from blood. Here the CDR3 DNA reads TGTGCCAGCCAATCGTCGTTATATAGCAATCAGCCCCAGCATTTT. Protein sequence: CASQSSLYSNQPQHF.